One and the same sample provided the 30 T cell receptor beta chains below, sequenced in a study of T cells in Graves' hyperthyroidism and ophthalmopathy. TCR beta CDR3 regions were amplified from RNA. With the HTBI primer set, the TCR CDR3 went through a first round of RT-PCR. A single record per CDR3 protein comes from TCRdb applying MiXCR to the multiplex PCR reads. This sample yields 350,000 to 450,000 distinct CDR3 sequences, of which 14% are seen a single time; approximately 10% belongs to the top ten. Material: blood. These TCRs come from an older woman with Graves' hyperthyroidism.

The chain carries TRBV6-5 and TRBJ1-5, with a weak D call TRBD1 (5 bases). Per germline, CDR1 MNHEY and CDR2 SVGAGI. Trimming removed 0 bases from V and 6 bases from J, with 12 bases in between. This CDR3 region has 15 residues. CDR3 in DNA: TGTGCCAGCAGTTACTCGATTGGGGGGGGTCAGCCCCAGCATTTT. It specifies CASSYSIGGGQPQHF.

This clonotype was observed at least ten times. The V and J genes are TRBV10-3 and TRBJ2-7; perhaps TRBD2 as D (5 bases). V was cut by 2 bases and J by 3 bases, with 11 bases left in between. The CDR3 loop spans 14 amino acids. From germline, CDR1 is ENHRY and CDR2 SYGVKD. In DNA form, the CDR3 reads TGTGCCATCAGTGAGATAAGCGGCGTCTACGAGCAGTACTTC. Translated: CAISEISGVYEQYF.

This clonotype was picked up many times. The chain links TRBV2 to TRBJ2-7, with D uncertain. V lost 9 bases and J lost 1, with 10 bases in between. This CDR3 has 12 amino acids. Germline CDR1 reads SNHLY; CDR2 reads FYNNEI. The CDR3 loop is CASNAESYEQYF. The CDR3 region has the DNA TGTGCCAGTAACGCGGAATCCTACGAGCAGTACTTC.

Many counts were recorded for this clonotype. The chain links TRBV6-1 to TRBJ2-5; the D gene is possibly TRBD1 (5 bases). V shed 6 bases and J shed 4 bases, with 18 bases lying between them. Germline V gene sequence: CDR1 MNHNS, CDR2 SASEGT. This CDR3 comprises 15 residues. DNA of the CDR3: TGTGCCAGCAGACGCCCAGGGTATGCTGGAGAGACCCAGTACTTC. Translating it yields CASRRPGYAGETQYF.

This clonotype came up many times. The chain links TRBV7-6 to TRBJ1-1; 8 nucleotides line up with TRBD1. After removal of 4 bases from V and 10 bases from J, the junction contained 8 bases not matched to a gene. The CDR3 is 13 residues long. Germline CDR1 reads SGHVS; CDR2 reads FNYEAQ. CDR3: CASSSGRQGRAFF. Here the CDR3 DNA reads TGTGCCAGCAGCTCAGGTAGACAGGGGCGAGCTTTCTTT.

This clonotype was seen ten or more times. The chain links TRBV18 to TRBJ1-2; D gene ambiguous. This CDR3 region has 15 residues. V was pared by 3 bases and J by 8 bases, with 19 bases between. The germline CDR1 and CDR2 sequences are KGHSH and LQKENI. Here the CDR3 DNA reads TGTGCCAGCTCACCTCGGGCGCGAACGTTGGAGGGCTACACCTTC. Translation: CASSPRARTLEGYTF.

The chain is built from TRBV3-1 and TRBJ1-4; no clear D gene. The CDR3 runs to 14 residues. V was cut by 3 bases and J by 5 bases, with 10 bases left in between. CDR1 is LGHDT, CDR2 YNNKEL, per germline (reference sequence). CDR3 nucleotide sequence: TGTGCCAGCAGCCAGGCCGTACGGAATGAAAAACTGTTTTTT. Translation: CASSQAVRNEKLFF. Combining the CDR3 with reference TRBV3-1 and TRBJ1-4 gives the whole variable domain DTAVSQTPKYLVTQMGNDKSIKCEQNLGHDTMYWYKQDSKKFLKIMFSYNNKELIINETVPNRFSPKSPDKAHLNLHINSLELGDSAVYFCASSQAVRNEKLFFGSGTQLSVL.

This clonotype was detected many times. The gene calls are TRBV28 and TRBJ2-6; a weak D match, TRBD1 (6 bases). The V end lost 7 bases, the J end lost 12 bases, and 16 bases lay between the germline ends. The CDR3 totals 13 residues. Per germline, CDR1 MDHEN and CDR2 SYDVKM. The CDR3 reads CASTRDMLGVLTF. CDR3 bases: TGTGCCAGCACCCGGGACATGCTTGGCGTCCTGACTTTC.

V gene TRBV11-3 combines with J gene TRBJ2-5; TRBD2 is a possible D gene (6 bases). The CDR3 extends over 12 amino acids. Trimming stripped 2 bases from V and 7 bases from J, with 8 bases between. The germline V gene has CDR1 SGHNT and CDR2 YENEEA. In nucleotides, the CDR3 is TGTGCCAGCAGCTTAAGGAGGGGGACCCAGTACTTC. The encoded protein is CASSLRRGTQYF.

Worth noting for this clonotype: A read error is possible here, since a much larger clone lies one base away. The chain uses TRBV5-1 and TRBJ1-5, with 8 positions matching TRBD1. The germline V gene has CDR1 SGHRS and CDR2 YFSETQ. The CDR3 is made up of 15 amino acids. CDR3 bases: TGCGCCGGCAGCTTGGGGGACAGGCCCAATCAGCCCCAGCATTTT. It translates to CAGSLGDRPNQPQHF. Filled out from reference TRBV5-1 and TRBJ1-5, the complete variable domain reads KAGVTQTPRYLIKTRGQQVTLSCSPISGHRSVSWYQQTPGQGLQFLFEYFSETQRNKGNFPGRFSGRQFSNSRSEMNVSTLELGDSALYLCAGSLGDRPNQPQHFGDGTRLSIL.

Only one count was recorded for this clonotype. The chain couples TRBV28 to TRBJ2-7, with D tentatively TRBD1 (6 bases). The CDR3 runs to 13 residues. CDR1 is MDHEN and CDR2 is SYDVKM in the germline V gene. The V end lost 5 bases, the J end lost 5 bases, and 13 bases lay between the germline ends. The chain's CDR3 is CASSRPGQHEQYF. The CDR3 region has the DNA TGTGCCAGCAGTCGGCCGGGACAACACGAGCAGTACTTC.

This chain connects TRBV4-2 to TRBJ2-1, with 7 bases aligning to TRBD2. The CDR3 contains 15 residues. V shed 2 bases, J shed 0 bases, and the junction held 1 base outside the gene matches. Germline-derived CDR1 and CDR2 are LGHNA and YNFKEQ. In DNA, the CDR3 is TGTGCCAGCAGCCAAACTAGCGCCTCCTACAATGAGCAGTTCTTC. Its translation is CASSQTSASYNEQFF.

The table lists this clonotype with many counts. J is TRBJ2-7 and V is TRBV5-1, with D perhaps matching TRBD1 or TRBD2 (6 bases each). Germline V gene data show CDR1 as SGHRS and CDR2 as YFSETQ. The CDR3 contains 15 residues. Trimming took off 3 bases at V and 2 bases at J, with 15 bases between the two ends. The DNA of the CDR3 is TGCGCCAGCAGCTCTTTTTCGGGGGCCCCCTACGAGCAGTACTTC. This gives the protein CASSSFSGAPYEQYF.

In this sample, this clonotype turned up a few times. V is TRBV7-9 and J is TRBJ1-4, with D possibly being TRBD1 (5 bases). Trimming pared 5 bases from V and 6 bases from J, leaving 22 bases between. The CDR3 runs 17 residues. Germline V gene sequence: CDR1 SEHNR, CDR2 FQNEAQ (reference sequence). This chain's CDR3 is CASSPNEPGRQHEKLFF. The CDR3 nucleotides are TGTGCCAGCAGCCCGAATGAACCGGGACGCCAGCATGAAAAACTGTTTTTT.

This clonotype has ten or more counts. The chain carries TRBV6-1 and TRBJ2-3; D is ambiguous. V lost 5 bases to trimming and J lost 0 bases, with 12 bases between them. The CDR3 covers 15 residues. Germline assignment: CDR1 MNHNS and CDR2 SASEGT. The CDR3 coding sequence is TGTGCCAGCAGTTACACCCACAGTAGCACAGATACGCAGTATTTT. It yields the protein CASSYTHSSTDTQYF.

This clonotype has just one count. This may be a read error, as it is one base from a much larger clone. The V call is TRBV28, the J call TRBJ2-7, with D perhaps matching TRBD1 (6 bases). Germline V lookup: CDR1 MDHEN, CDR2 SYDVKM. The CDR3 sequence is 13 residues long. The V end was cut by 8 bases, the J end by 3 bases, with 14 bases between. The CDR3 coding sequence is TGTGCCAGCCGAGTCGACAGGCGCTACGAGCAGTACTTC. It specifies CASRVDRRYEQYF.

The chain employs TRBV28 and TRBJ1-2, with 9 bases matching TRBD1. Germline V gives CDR1 MDHEN, CDR2 SYDVKM. Trimming at V came to 5 bases and at J to 7 bases, leaving 14 bases not matched to a gene. This CDR3 is built from 16 residues. CDR3 DNA: TGTGCCAGCAGTCCCTCCCCGGGACAGGGCGGCGGTGGCTACACCTTC. This sequence encodes CASSPSPGQGGGGYTF.

This clonotype was seen at least ten times. The chain recombines TRBV28 with TRBJ2-5; no definite D call. The length of the CDR3 is 15 residues. Germline values: CDR1 MDHEN, CDR2 SYDVKM. V was cut by 7 bases and J by 2 bases, with 17 bases left in between. The CDR3 loop is CASTPGSARQETQYF. In DNA form, the CDR3 reads TGTGCCAGCACCCCTGGAAGTGCGAGACAAGAGACCCAGTACTTC.

The sample holds many counts of this clonotype. V usage is TRBV5-1 and J usage is TRBJ2-1; D ambiguous. The germline V gene has CDR1 SGHRS and CDR2 YFSETQ. The CDR3 sequence is 14 residues long. V dropped 0 bases and J dropped 5 bases, with 9 bases sitting between them. The CDR3 loop is CASSLVPSDNEQFF. The CDR3 coding sequence is TGCGCCAGCAGCTTGGTCCCCAGCGACAATGAGCAGTTCTTC.

V is TRBV20-1 and J is TRBJ1-1, with TRBD1 as a possible D gene (5 bases). The CDR3 spans 13 residues. The V and J ends lost 6 bases and 7 bases respectively, with 18 bases between them. Germline CDR1 DFQATT, CDR2 SNEGSKA (reference sequence). This CDR3 reads CSAPRDGTVEAFF. CDR3 sequence (DNA): TGCAGTGCCCCCCGGGACGGAACGGTTGAAGCTTTCTTT.

This chain joins TRBV12-5 and TRBJ2-6, with TRBD1 matching 10 bases. This CDR3 comprises 21 residues. Unmatched junction bases numbered 13, after V lost 0 bases and J lost 2 bases. Germline assignment: CDR1 LGHNT and CDR2 FRNRAP. The CDR3 DNA sequence: TGTGCTAGTGGTTTGGTACACTCAGCCGGGACAGGGGTTCCTGGGGCCAACGTCCTGACTTTC. This gives the protein CASGLVHSAGTGVPGANVLTF.

This clonotype was counted only a few times. The chain carries TRBV2 and TRBJ1-6; D possibly corresponds to TRBD1 (6 bases). The CDR3 loop spans 16 amino acids. CDR1 is SNHLY and CDR2 is FYNNEI in the germline V gene. V was clipped by 3 bases and J by 5 bases, with 14 bases between them. The CDR3 sequence: CASSDPGTPNNSPLHF. The CDR3 DNA sequence: TGTGCCAGCAGTGATCCCGGGACACCTAATAATTCACCCCTCCACTTT. The full variable domain, completed using reference TRBV2 and TRBJ1-6, is EPEVTQTPSHQVTQMGQEVILRCVPISNHLYFYWYRQILGQKVEFLVSFYNNEISEKSEIFDDQFSVERPDGSNFTLKIRSTKLEDSAMYFCASSDPGTPNNSPLHFGNGTRLTVT.

In regard to this clonotype: An end of the junction does not agree with germline; a read error may underlie this. As DNA, the CDR3 is TGCACCAGCAGCTATGGCCCCGGGAACACCTACGAGCAGTACTTC. Its protein product is CTSSYGPGNTYEQYF. V is TRBV5-1 and J is TRBJ2-7; D possibly corresponds to TRBD2 (5 bases). Germline CDR1 and CDR2: SGHRS and YFSETQ. The CDR3 extends over 15 amino acids.

This clonotype was picked up many times. V is TRBV11-3 and J is TRBJ2-1, with 8 bases fitting TRBD2. The CDR3 is 15 residues long. V was clipped by 0 bases and J by 6 bases; unmatched bases: 4. Per germline, CDR1 SGHNT and CDR2 YENEEA. The CDR3: CASSLDPGRANEQFF. The CDR3 nucleotides read TGTGCCAGCAGCTTAGATCCCGGGAGGGCCAATGAGCAGTTCTTC.

This clonotype occurred many times. The CDR3 coding sequence is TGTGCCACCGGACGGGGTACCACTGGGGAGCAGTACTTC. Residues: CATGRGTTGEQYF. The chain joins TRBV6-2 or TRBV6-3 to TRBJ2-7; D perhaps matches TRBD2 (5 bases). This CDR3 has 13 residues. With 10 bases removed from V and 7 bases from J, the gap between germline ends came to 20 bases. The V gene's germline CDR1 is MNHEY and CDR2 SVGEGT.

By share of the sample, this clonotype is medium-sized. For the CDR3, the DNA is TGTGCCAGCAGGAAGAGCCCGGGACTAGCGGGAGGTAGCACAGATACGCAGTATTTT. It translates to CASRKSPGLAGGSTDTQYF. The rearrangement uses TRBV2 and TRBJ2-3, with 15 bases that match TRBD2. The CDR3 sequence is 19 residues long. V gave up 6 bases and J gave up 0 bases; unmatched junction bases: 10. Germline V gives CDR1 SNHLY, CDR2 FYNNEI.

There are many counts of this clonotype. The V and J genes are TRBV11-2 and TRBJ2-7; 8 bases are shared with TRBD1. V lost 3 bases, J lost 0 bases, and 13 bases stayed unmatched. There are 18 residues in the CDR3. CDR1 and CDR2 from the germline V gene are SGHAT and FQNNGV. DNA of the CDR3: TGTGCCAGCAGCTTGCAAACCCCCGGGACAGGCATCTCCTACGAGCAGTACTTC. Translated, it gives CASSLQTPGTGISYEQYF.

This clonotype occurred many times. The J gene is TRBJ1-6, the V gene TRBV11-2; D gene uncertain. In germline, CDR1 is SGHAT, CDR2 FQNNGV. This CDR3 has 15 residues. Trimming removed 1 base at V and 7 bases at J, with 11 bases between. CDR3 sequence: CASSLVAGWNSPLHF. The CDR3 DNA is TGTGCCAGCAGCTTAGTCGCAGGCTGGAATTCACCCCTCCACTTT.

This clonotype has ten or more counts. The rearrangement uses TRBV20-1 and TRBJ1-3; maybe TRBD1 (5 bases). V was cut by 5 bases and J by 4 bases, with 21 bases left in between. The CDR3 spans 16 residues. Germline V gene lookup returns CDR1 DFQATT and CDR2 SNEGSKA (reference sequence). CDR3 in amino acids: CSAPQPRDHGGNTIYF. CDR3 nucleotide sequence: TGCAGTGCTCCCCAACCCCGGGACCACGGCGGAAACACCATATATTTT.

In regard to this clonotype: The junction does not match germline at one end; this may be a read error. V gene TRBV7-2 combines with J gene TRBJ2-7, with TRBD2 matching over 13 bases. With the DNA end fitting TRBJ2-1 better, the J assignment may be wrong. CDR1 is SGHTA and CDR2 is FQGNSA in the germline V gene. This CDR3 has 15 residues. CDR3 residues: CASSGLAGVSYEQFF. For the CDR3, the DNA is TGCGCCAGCAGCGGACTAGCGGGAGTTTCCTACGAGCAGTTCTTC.